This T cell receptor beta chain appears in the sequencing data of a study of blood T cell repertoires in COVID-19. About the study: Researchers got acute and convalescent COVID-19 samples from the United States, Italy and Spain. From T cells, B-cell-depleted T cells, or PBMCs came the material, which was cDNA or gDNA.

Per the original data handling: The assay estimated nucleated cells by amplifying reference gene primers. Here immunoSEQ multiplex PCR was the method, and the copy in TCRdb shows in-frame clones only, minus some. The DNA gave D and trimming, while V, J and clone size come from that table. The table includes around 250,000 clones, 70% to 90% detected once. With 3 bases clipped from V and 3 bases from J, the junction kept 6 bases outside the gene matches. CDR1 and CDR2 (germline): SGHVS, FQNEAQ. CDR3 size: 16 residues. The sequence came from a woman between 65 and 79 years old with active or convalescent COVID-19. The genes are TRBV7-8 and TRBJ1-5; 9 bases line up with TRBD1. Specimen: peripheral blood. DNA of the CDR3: TGTGCCAGCAGCTTTACCGGGACAGGGCTCAATCAGCCCCAGCATTTT. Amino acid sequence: CASSFTGTGLNQPQHF.